This entry features one T cell receptor (beta chain) sequence. The sample comes from a study of control samples from healthy donors and cancer patients. Sequencing used immunoSEQ multiplex PCR; TCRdb keeps in-frame clones, though not all of them. This sample carries around 94,000 clones, 85% to 90% of them seen once, and the ten largest clones take roughly 1.3%. This CDR3 comprises 13 residues. In germline, CDR1 is MDHEN, CDR2 SYDVKM. The V end was cut by 4 bases, the J end by 4 bases, with 10 bases between. This clonotype was sampled from a woman between 50 and 59 years old in good health. The V call is TRBV28, the J call TRBJ1-2; D is unresolved. The sample comprised blood. CDR3 sequence: CASSSARFYGYTF. The CDR3 DNA follows: TGTGCCAGCAGTTCGGCTCGGTTCTATGGCTACACCTTC.